The 30 T cell receptor beta chains presented below share a single source sample, sequenced in a study of T cell responses to AZD1222 COVID-19 vaccine (dated by TCRdb to the early 2020s). Library method: the immunoSEQ multiplex PCR assay. This is the immuneACCESS table as TCRdb keeps it, with only in-frame sequences that have V and J called. A part of the clones is gone; compared with another copy, unresolved V genes explain less than half, and the rest is unexplained. The table for this sample lists some 95,000 clones; roughly 89% of them were counted only once. The ten biggest clones cover 3.5% to 4.5% of the sample. The time point label corresponds to: baseline before first vaccination. The sample was peripheral blood, taken on day 0 of AZD1222 vaccination. These receptors were obtained from an adult in good health.

Here the CDR3 DNA reads TGTGCCAGCAGCGTAGGGTTAGGGCCAGTCAACTATGGCTACACCTTC. Protein: CASSVGLGPVNYGYTF. This rearrangement joins TRBV9 to TRBJ1-2; D uncertain. The germline gives CDR1 SGDLS, CDR2 YYNGEE. The CDR3 has 16 amino acids. The V end lost 0 bases, the J end lost 2 bases, and 14 bases lay between the germline ends.

The chain recombines TRBV12-2 with TRBJ2-5; TRBD2 is taken as the D call from the table, unchecked against the DNA. TRBV12-2 is described as a pseudogene. The CDR3 consists of 17 residues. The CDR3: CASRLLCSPRGQETQYF. The CDR3 DNA reads as TGTGCAAGTCGCTTACTTTGTAGTCCCCGCGGCCAAGAGACCCAGTACTTC.

The J gene is TRBJ1-5, the V gene TRBV9, with D hard to call. Between the trimmed V and J ends, which lost 0 bases and 4 bases, there was a span of 5 bases. This CDR3 has 13 residues. Germline lookup yields CDR1 SGDLS and CDR2 YYNGEE. The CDR3 reads CASSVDPNQPQHF. The CDR3, as DNA: TGTGCCAGCAGCGTAGACCCGAATCAGCCCCAGCATTTT.

The chain links TRBV6-2 or TRBV6-3 to TRBJ2-7; 7 bases align to TRBD2. This CDR3 region has 12 residues. CDR1 is MNHEY, CDR2 SVGEGT, per germline. V shed 5 bases and J 3 bases; nucleotides not matched to a gene: 1. Here the CDR3 reads CASSRTSYEQYF. The CDR3 DNA reads TGTGCCAGCAGTCGGACTAGCTACGAGCAGTACTTC.

A single count supports this clone. This sequence joins TRBV6-5 and TRBJ1-1, with a tentative D call TRBD1 (6 bases). Germline CDR1 MNHEY, CDR2 SVGAGI. Between the trimmed V and J ends, which lost 10 bases and 5 bases, there was a span of 20 bases. The length of the CDR3 is 14 residues. The DNA for the CDR3 is TGTGCCACCCGTTTGGACAGTGCGGGGACTGAAGCTTTCTTT. As protein: CATRLDSAGTEAFF.

The rearrangement links TRBV24-1 to TRBJ1-5; the D gene is possibly TRBD1 (5 bases). Germline loops: CDR1 KGHDR, CDR2 SFDVKD. V lost 10 bases and J 6 bases, leaving 12 bases between the germline ends. This CDR3 is 12 amino acids long. The CDR3 DNA follows: TGTGCCACGAGGACATTAGGTCAGCCCCAGCATTTT. The encoded protein is CATRTLGQPQHF.

This chain uses TRBV10-1 with TRBJ1-1; D is unresolved. The CDR3 contains 13 residues. The V and J ends lost 3 bases and 1 base respectively, with 6 bases between them. Looked up from germline, CDR1 is WNHNN and CDR2 is SYGVQD (reference sequence). CDR3: CASSEQPNTEAFF. As DNA, the CDR3 is TGCGCCAGCAGTGAACAGCCGAACACTGAAGCTTTCTTT.

The rearrangement uses TRBV7-3 and TRBJ1-3; D uncertain. Germline V gene sequence: CDR1 SGHTA, CDR2 FQGTGA. Trimming pared 2 bases from V and 0 bases from J, leaving 8 bases between. CDR3 length: 15 residues. The CDR3 here is CASSLSASSGNTIYF. As DNA, the CDR3 is TGTGCCAGCAGCTTATCGGCGAGCTCTGGAAACACCATATATTTT.

The chain employs TRBV10-1 and TRBJ1-4, with D hard to call. The V and J ends lost 7 bases and 4 bases respectively, with 16 bases between them. This CDR3 is built from 15 residues. Germline values: CDR1 WNHNN, CDR2 SYGVQD (reference sequence). The CDR3 region is CASTNIGEGNEKLFF. CDR3 DNA sequence: TGCGCCAGCACTAATATTGGGGAGGGTAATGAAAAACTGTTTTTT.

Only one count was recorded for this clone. The chain is built from TRBV6-4 and TRBJ2-1, with D perhaps assigned TRBD1 or TRBD2 (7 bases each). The CDR3 totals 15 residues. V lost 3 bases, J lost 7 bases, and 16 bases lay in between. Germline CDR1 is MRHNA and CDR2 is SNTAGT. The CDR3 bases are TGTGCCAGCAGTGAGTTTGGGGAGGGGGCAAATGAGCAGTTCTTC. Translating gives CASSEFGEGANEQFF.

This chain connects TRBV4-1 to TRBJ2-5, with D perhaps TRBD1 or TRBD2 (5 bases each). The CDR3 runs to 16 residues. Germline CDR1 and CDR2: MGHRA and YSYEKL. V gave up 2 bases and J gave up 1 base, with 14 bases separating them. CDR3: CASSQSGPTGQETQYF. Written as DNA, the CDR3 is TGCGCCAGCAGCCAAAGCGGACCCACAGGCCAAGAGACCCAGTACTTC.

This sequence joins TRBV10-3 and TRBJ1-1; D is unresolved. The CDR3 contains 15 residues. V dropped 6 bases and J dropped 4 bases, with 18 bases sitting between them. Germline V gives CDR1 ENHRY, CDR2 SYGVKD. CDR3 sequence: CAISPRVDEGTEAFF. CDR3 in DNA: TGTGCCATCAGCCCTAGGGTGGATGAGGGCACTGAAGCTTTCTTT.

In its sample, this clone was seen once. This chain joins TRBV10-3 and TRBJ2-7; D is undetermined. Trimming stripped 6 bases from V and 3 bases from J, with 9 bases between. The CDR3 is 12 amino acids. Germline lookup yields CDR1 ENHRY and CDR2 SYGVKD. For the CDR3, the DNA is TGTGCCATCAGCCTCAACTTCTACGAGCAGTACTTC. Its translation is CAISLNFYEQYF.

The chain has TRBV20-1 and TRBJ1-2; the D is unclear. The CDR3 loop spans 12 amino acids. Trimming stripped 3 bases from V and 8 bases from J, with 13 bases between. CDR1 DFQATT and CDR2 SNEGSKA come from the germline V gene (reference sequence). The chain's CDR3 is CSASFWGSGYTF. CDR3 DNA sequence: TGCAGTGCTAGTTTCTGGGGTAGCGGCTACACCTTC.

The chain links TRBV3-1 (or the pseudogene TRBV3-2) to TRBJ1-2; 12 bases are shared with TRBD1. Germline-derived CDR1 and CDR2 are LGHDT and YNNKEL (reference sequence). V lost 4 bases, J lost 7 bases, and 7 bases stayed unmatched. This CDR3 region has 15 residues. This CDR3 reads CASSPGTGGAGGYTF. As DNA, the CDR3 is TGTGCCAGCAGCCCCGGGACAGGGGGCGCCGGTGGCTACACCTTC.

V is TRBV12-3 or TRBV12-4 and J is TRBJ1-2, with D hard to call. V was trimmed by 4 bases and J by 8 bases, leaving 8 bases between them. The CDR3 has 11 residues. This CDR3 is CASSYGVGYTF. The DNA of the CDR3 is TGTGCCAGCAGTTATGGGGTGGGCTACACCTTC.

This sequence joins TRBV19 and TRBJ2-2; D remains ambiguous. The germline V gene has CDR1 LNHDA and CDR2 SQIVND (reference sequence). CDR3 length: 17 amino acids. V was pared by 3 bases and J by 1 base, with 15 bases between. The CDR3 here is CASSIALRAVNTGELFF. For the CDR3, the DNA is TGTGCCAGTAGTATTGCCCTACGCGCGGTGAACACCGGGGAGCTGTTTTTT.

This chain links TRBV25-1 with TRBJ1-2, with a possible D match to TRBD1 (6 bases). In germline, CDR1 is MGHDK, CDR2 SYGVNS. This CDR3 contains 14 residues. The ends were cut back, 4 bases at V and 6 bases at J, with 15 bases in the middle. CDR3 in amino acids: CASSVGRGGDGYTF. CDR3 nucleotide sequence: TGTGCCAGCAGTGTCGGGAGAGGGGGAGATGGCTACACCTTC.

The CDR3 here is CSVPRDRAHTEAFF. The CDR3 DNA reads as TGCAGCGTCCCCCGGGACAGGGCCCACACTGAAGCTTTCTTT. The chain employs TRBV29-1 and TRBJ1-1; 9 positions match TRBD1. This CDR3 contains 14 residues. V trimming: 6 bases; J trimming: 3 bases; junction bases outside the gene matches: 8. Germline V gene lookup returns CDR1 SQVTM and CDR2 ANQGSEA.

Worth noting for this clone: The junction departs from the called germline gene at one end, perhaps through a read error. The gene calls are TRBV7-2 and TRBJ2-3; TRBD2 matches at 10 bases. CDR1 and CDR2 (germline): SGHTA, FQGNSA. CDR3 size: 15 residues. The CDR3 protein is CASNLAGGYTDTQYF. CDR3 DNA sequence: TGTGCCAGCAACTTAGCGGGGGGTTACACAGATACGCAGTATTTT.

The chain uses TRBV15 and TRBJ2-5; D unclear. Germline V gene lookup returns CDR1 LNHNV and CDR2 YYDKDF (reference sequence). The V end lost 4 bases, the J end lost 0 bases, and 0 bases lay between the germline ends. This CDR3 has 11 residues. For the CDR3, the DNA is TGTGCCACCAGCAACCAAGAGACCCAGTACTTC. As protein: CATSNQETQYF. The variable domain in full, with the rest retrieved from reference TRBV15 and TRBJ2-5, is DAMVIQNPRYQVTQFGKPVTLSCSQTLNHNVMYWYQQKSSQAPKLLFHYYDKDFNNEADTPDNFQSRRPNTSFCFLDIRSPGLGDTAMYLCATSNQETQYFGPGTRLLVL.

The V and J genes are TRBV5-4 and TRBJ1-2, with 7 bases aligning to TRBD1. The junction had 10 bases not matched to a gene; V was cut back by 0 bases and J by 8 bases. This CDR3 contains 15 residues. Germline-derived CDR1 and CDR2 are SGHNT and YYREEE (reference sequence). CDR3 residues: CASSLGPPGQMGYTF. DNA of the CDR3: TGTGCCAGCAGCTTGGGACCCCCGGGACAGATGGGCTACACCTTC.

The chain is built from TRBV3-1 (or the pseudogene TRBV3-2) and TRBJ2-2, with a possible D match to TRBD1 (7 bases). CDR1 is LGHDT, CDR2 YNNKEL, per germline (reference sequence). The CDR3 has 18 amino acids. Trimming stripped 1 base from V and 5 bases from J, with 20 bases between. The CDR3 region has the DNA TGTGCCAGCAGCCAAGCACCCGCGGGACAGAGGATTACCGGGGAGCTGTTTTTT. Its protein product is CASSQAPAGQRITGELFF.

Written as DNA, the CDR3 is TGTGCCAGCAGCTTCCCCGGGACAGGGGCTGAAAAACTGTTTTTT. As protein: CASSFPGTGAEKLFF. The J gene is TRBJ1-4, the V gene TRBV6-2 or TRBV6-3; 10 bases match TRBD1. The V gene end was trimmed by 6 bases and the J gene end by 7 bases; junction bases not matched to a gene: 8. The germline gives CDR1 MNHEY, CDR2 SVGEGT. This CDR3 region has 15 residues.

The V gene is TRBV3-1 (or the pseudogene TRBV3-2), the J gene TRBJ1-5; D is undetermined. Germline assignment: CDR1 LGHDT and CDR2 YNNKEL (reference sequence). Trimming took 1 base from V and 5 from J, leaving 9 bases between them. This CDR3 has 14 residues. The CDR3 nucleotides read TGTGCCAGCAGCCAAGCTGGCAGTTATCAGCCCCAGCATTTT. Translation gives CASSQAGSYQPQHF.

The CDR3 bases are TGCGCCAGCAGCGAAGACAGGGCCTATGGCTACACCTTC. It encodes CASSEDRAYGYTF. The V and J genes are TRBV5-1 and TRBJ1-2; 7 bases map to TRBD1. Per germline, CDR1 SGHRS and CDR2 YFSETQ. V lost 4 bases to trimming and J lost 4 bases; unmatched junction nucleotides: 4. CDR3 length: 13 residues. The variable domain in full, completed from reference TRBV5-1 and TRBJ1-2, reads KAGVTQTPRYLIKTRGQQVTLSCSPISGHRSVSWYQQTPGQGLQFLFEYFSETQRNKGNFPGRFSGRQFSNSRSEMNVSTLELGDSALYLCASSEDRAYGYTFGSGTRLTVV.

The rearrangement links TRBV2 to TRBJ1-1, with 7 positions matching TRBD1. CDR1 and CDR2 (germline): SNHLY, FYNNEI. V gave up 8 bases and J gave up 4 bases; unmatched junction bases: 16. This CDR3 is built from 16 residues. CDR3 in amino acids: CASDSDRASWSTEAFF. The DNA of the CDR3 is TGTGCCAGCGATAGCGACAGGGCTTCGTGGAGCACTGAAGCTTTCTTT.

V and J are TRBV2 and TRBJ2-5; D remains ambiguous. From germline, CDR1 is SNHLY and CDR2 FYNNEI. The CDR3 contains 13 residues. The germline V and J ends were trimmed by 4 bases and 6 bases, with 12 bases remaining between them. The CDR3 bases are TGTGCCAGCAGTGGTGGTACTACCCAGACCCAGTACTTC. Its translation is CASSGGTTQTQYF.

The chain is built from TRBV15 and TRBJ1-5, with 10 nucleotides matching TRBD1. Trimming cost V 3 bases and J 4 bases; bases outside gene matches: 6. Germline assignment: CDR1 LNHNV and CDR2 YYDKDF (reference sequence). The CDR3 extends over 16 amino acids. The CDR3: CATSRGEGQGNQPQHF. DNA for the CDR3: TGTGCCACCAGCAGGGGGGAGGGACAGGGGAATCAGCCCCAGCATTTT. Variable domain in full (rest from reference TRBV15 and TRBJ1-5): DAMVIQNPRYQVTQFGKPVTLSCSQTLNHNVMYWYQQKSSQAPKLLFHYYDKDFNNEADTPDNFQSRRPNTSFCFLDIRSPGLGDTAMYLCATSRGEGQGNQPQHFGDGTRLSIL.

The chain is built from TRBV12-2 and TRBJ1-2; TRBD1 is taken as the D call from the table, unchecked against the DNA. TRBV12-2 is noted as a pseudogene. The CDR3 covers 15 residues. The CDR3 nucleotides read TGTGCAAGTCGCTTAGCGTTAAGGACAGGGCATGGCTACACCTTC. Translation: CASRLALRTGHGYTF.